This T cell receptor beta chain was retrieved from a study of cytomegalovirus exposure and HLA in healthy donors (dated by TCRdb to about 2017). As for the study more broadly: According to an earlier analysis of 587 of the donors, about 180 million T cells yielded over 90 million unique TCR beta sequences and around 280 Gb of sequence data. A later genetic analysis took genome-wide SNP genotypes for 398 of the 666 donors and used that subset as a discovery cohort. Of the roughly 400 genotyped donors, 81% fell in the genetic ancestry cluster associated with self-reported Caucasian donors. The aim of the study was to test whether cataloging public T cell receptors could identify signatures of past pathogen exposure. Across under 500 genotyped donors of the cohort, an average of about 240,000 unique TCR beta nucleotide sequences per donor were sequenced, and roughly 17% of those sequences were non-productive. HLA typing covered class I and class II loci at four-digit resolution. To predict cytomegalovirus infection status, the study brought together high-throughput TCR immunosequencing, statistical association of individual TCRs with disease status, and machine learning. A separate validation cohort of 100 to 150 different subjects was used in addition to the roughly 700-subject first cohort. To decide whether each TCR beta V gene segment behaved as functional or pseudogenic, an earlier analysis of some 600 of the donors relied on high-throughput TCR beta sequencing. Typing coverage differed by locus: A, B, C, DRB1 and DQB1 were typed in roughly 620-630 donors, DQA1 in approximately 520, DPA1 in 600 to 610, and DPB1 in roughly 470. Using immunosequencing, the study profiled T cell repertoires from about 620 subjects and related those repertoires to cytomegalovirus serostatus. Donor age, sex, ethnicity and CMV serostatus were compiled alongside the repertoire data. A few DR-DQ haplotypes were treated as single units for association and clustering because of strong linkage in the cohort. Roughly 300 gigabases of sequencing data and 78 million or so unique TCR sequences were included in an early release covering about 700 HLA-typed donors. Rather than drawing on any new phenotypic data, the later analysis identified candidate immune exposures from TCR beta sequences and the way those sequences occurred across donors. To study patterns of TCR occurrence, a later analysis re-analyzed previously published TCR beta repertoires from around 670 donors and added high-resolution HLA genotyping. Every discovery cohort repertoire had been produced on one sequencing platform. What the work shows at the level of the full study, not this receptor alone: A later analysis found that most CMV-associated TCR beta chains appeared HLA-restricted, with HLA associations seemingly driven largely by CMV exposure. A later analysis found that HLA-associated TCR beta chains were more clonally expanded and had lower generation probabilities than equally common non-associated chains. Correlated functional status among segregating V segments might be attributable to linkage disequilibrium, but an unknown experimental factor could not be ruled out. In a later genetic analysis, fewer N-insertions in productive TCRs were reported among donors in an Asian-associated ancestry cluster than the roughly 640-donor mean. In this cohort, only TCR beta chains were sequenced, and detectable features were limited by the absence of alpha or paired-chain data. When HLA alleles, especially DR and DQ, strongly co-occurred, attributing TCR associations to individual alleles was difficult. The authors suggested that the approach could potentially be generalized to other disease states and immunological phenotypes. A group of highly shared sequence variants was considered likely to be a technical artifact of the sequencing pipeline. A further reported finding was that TCR beta sequences accurately predicted the HLA-A and HLA-B alleles for most subjects in the first cohort. Cytomegalovirus status was reported to be diagnosed by the classifier with high specificity and sensitivity in both the original and validation cohorts. A later analysis reported that several top co-occurrence clusters appeared linked to parvovirus B19, influenza, CMV and Epstein-Barr virus. Most TCR sequences were observed very rarely across donors, whereas some public TCRs were present in many individuals. An association between a missense DCLRE1C variant and V-gene and J-gene trimming of TCR beta chains was found in a later genetic analysis and replicated in an independent cohort. In vitro tests confirmed that a few of the cytomegalovirus-associated TCR beta chains recognize cytomegalovirus antigens. Presence/absence analyses assumed roughly uniform sequencing depth across donors, an assumption that may not hold. Because counts were too low, some 17 rarely observed V segments, including chromosome 9 orphons, were excluded from the earlier analysis of 500 to 700 of the donors. Because HLA typing was unavailable for some donors at each locus, only the typed subset was used in association tests. In the study, 164 TCR beta chains were listed as associated with cytomegalovirus. According to a later analysis, TCR association rates differed among HLA loci, with DRB1 alleles showing the most associated TCRs and HLA-C alleles showing the fewest. An earlier analysis of approximately 570 of the donors showed that most TCR beta V segments appeared in productive rearrangements either about 90% or about 30% of the time, which broadly matched IMGT annotations. Some IMGT-functional V segments, including TRBV6-2 and TRBV6-3, could not be distinguished by the 87-base-pair reads and were therefore excluded. A later analysis associated 15,000 to 20,000 TCR beta sequences with specific HLA alleles at a false discovery rate of 0.05. The only immune exposure information available for the cohort was CMV serostatus.

As regards this clone: Its antigen target is currently unknown. Base quality data are lacking; no much larger clone is found one base away.

In total, 500 to 700 healthy bone marrow donors made up the cohort. At the time of sampling, all cohort members were nominally healthy, though unrecorded immune exposures were likely present. The donor tested CMV seropositive and was one of the 289 seropositive cohort members. A peripheral blood sample was provided by each donor, and peripheral blood mononuclear cells were used for TCR beta sequencing. The Qiagen DNeasy Blood Extraction Kit was used to extract genomic DNA from the blood cell samples. Cut back by 3 bases and 2 bases, the V and J ends lie 17 bases apart. CDR1 and CDR2 (KGHSH, LQKENI) derive from the germline V gene. Taken from cysteine to phenylalanine, the CDR3 has 16 residues. The retained sequence is limited to the CDR3, 48 bases, with the frame set at the first base. The protocol used for the library was the immunoSEQ multiplex PCR assay. A mixture of 60 forward primers for TCR Vbeta segments and 13 reverse primers for TCR Jbeta segments was used in the multiplex PCR. A multiplex PCR assay on genomic DNA amplified the CDR3 region of rearranged TCR beta genes. The Illumina HiSeq System was used to sequence the amplified TCR beta libraries as 87-base-pair reads. The authors' pipeline ran thus. In a later analysis, tens of millions of unique TCR beta chains were counted across the approximately 640 repertoires, and around 10 million of these chains were shared by at least two donors. Raw reads were error-corrected and collapsed into unique sequences with a nearest-neighbor algorithm that merged closely related sequences to remove PCR and sequencing errors. CDR3 sequences were aligned to IMGT reference sequences to assign V, D and J gene segments. Each retained sequence needed at least a six-nucleotide match to both a V gene segment and a J gene segment. A rearrangement counted as productive if the CDR3 had no stop codons and remained in frame with V and J, and every other rearrangement counted as non-productive. Following IMGT convention, CDR3 was defined as the stretch from the second conserved V-encoded cysteine up to the conserved J-encoded phenylalanine. In an earlier analysis of roughly 580 of the donors, sequences lacking an unambiguous match to a single V gene segment were excluded. An earlier analysis of 587 of the donors called V segments functional above 56.7% productive rearrangements and segregating when the between-donor standard deviation exceeded 5%. To diagnose cytomegalovirus status from the catalog of TCR beta chain sequences, a statistical classification framework was built. In a later analysis, TCR nucleotide sequences were compared against IMGT/GENE-DB human TR gene sequences so that V and J genes could be assigned. In a later analysis, CDR3 sequences and most-parsimonious VDJ recombination scenarios were assigned using the TCRdist pipeline. In a later analysis, each TCR beta chain was defined by its CDR3 amino acid sequence together with its V-gene family, and reads lacking a unique V-gene family were excluded. In a later analysis, 500 to 650 highly shared, low-generation-probability nucleotide sequences were removed to address suspected cross-contamination and a sequencing artifact. A later analysis calculated a clonal expansion index for each public chain from normalized within-repertoire ranks of inferred template counts. A later analysis computed generation probabilities with a VDJ recombination model fitted to out-of-frame rearrangements, and checked the results against IGoR. In a later analysis, TCR-TCR, TCR-HLA and TCR-CMV co-occurrence was scored with hypergeometric tests, and a repertoire-size bias correction was applied to TCR pairs. In a later analysis, false discovery rates were estimated by permuting HLA or CMV assignments 20 times. In a later analysis, co-occurring TCRs were grouped using DBSCAN, with TCRdist sequence similarity added in when clustering inside HLA-allele-positive subsets. For co-occurrence clustering, repertoires with fewer than 30,000 or more than 120,000 public chains were excluded, along with four or five repertoires with anomalous nucleotide sharing. TCRdb obtained this table from immuneACCESS and retained in-frame rearrangements with V and J assigned. These tables miss some clones; where compared with another copy, unresolved V genes account for less than half of the shortfall, and the remainder is unexplained. That table gives V, J and clone size, and the DNA gave D and trimming. For this sample there are roughly 130,000 clones; around four fifths appear just once. The ten biggest clones cover approximately 2.1% of the sample.

The sequence derives from a woman in her 40s in good health and CMV-seropositive. Sequencing was done on a sample of PBMCs. Recombination linked TRBV18 to TRBJ2-7; possibly the D gene is TRBD1, per 5 matching bases. The CDR3 loop reads CASSPANRIYPYEQYF. The nucleotide sequence reads TGTGCCAGCTCACCCGCTAACAGGATTTATCCCTACGAGCAGTACTTC.